The source of this T cell receptor beta chain is a study of cytomegalovirus exposure and HLA in healthy donors. TCRdb's copy holds only in-frame clones and misses some; the assay was immunoSEQ multiplex PCR. The sample includes roughly 140,000 clones, roughly nine tenths of them seen just once. Specimen: PBMCs. The clonotype comes from a man between 18 and 29 years old in good health and CMV-seronegative.

The CDR3 DNA follows: TGCGCCAGCAGCCAAGAACCTCCGGGGGTCGATGAGCAGTTCTTC. Protein product: CASSQEPPGVDEQFF. The V call is TRBV4-1, the J call TRBJ2-1; tentatively, D is TRBD2 (6 bases). The germline V gene encodes CDR1 MGHRA and CDR2 YSYEKL. The CDR3 loop spans 15 amino acids. Trimming removed 0 bases from V and 8 bases from J, with 14 bases in between.